This T cell receptor beta chain originates from a study of blood T cell repertoires in COVID-19. Looking at the study overall: Spain, Italy and the United States supplied samples that represented acute and convalescent COVID-19.

The cohort comprised adults aged about 18 to 90 years residing in 20 to 30 US areas. Donors were grouped by their self-reported clinical history. The authors' processing: Reference gene primer amplification gave nucleated cell count estimates. TCRdb's copy holds only in-frame clones and misses some; the assay was immunoSEQ multiplex PCR. V, J and clone size were drawn from that table, and D and trimming were deduced from the DNA. The sample has 250,000 to 400,000 clones, 89% seen once. Per the germline V gene, CDR1 is MNHEY and CDR2 is SVGEGT. The CDR3 length is 17 residues. Trimming removed 0 bases from V and 5 bases from J; junction bases left unmatched: 3.

This receptor was obtained from a man in his fifties or sixties who had recovered from COVID-19. Sequenced sample: PBMCs or T cells enriched from blood (not recorded which). The chain combines TRBV6-2 or TRBV6-3 with TRBJ2-3, with 15 positions matching TRBD2. The CDR3 DNA reads TGTGCCAGCAGTTACTCGGGACTAGCGGGAGGCGGAGATACGCAGTATTTT. As protein: CASSYSGLAGGGDTQYF.